The 3 T cell receptor beta chains reported below all come from one sample, sequenced in a study of CD8+ T cells in alopecia areata. RNA extraction and reverse transcription yielded cDNA as sequencing template. Profiling relied on immunoSEQ multiplex PCR, and the TCRdb table lists in-frame clones only, not all of them. The sample has a few hundred thousand clones; approximately 38% are singletons. Described treatment: oral pan-JAK inhibitor, 5-10 mg twice daily. The sample in question was CD4+ T cells sorted from blood, obtained between weeks 30 and 35, from a patient treated with tofacitinib. These receptors all stem from a human donor with alopecia areata.

The rearrangement links TRBV6-1 to TRBJ1-5, with TRBD1 identical over 8 bases. Unmatched junction bases numbered 3, after V lost 3 bases and J lost 2 bases. The CDR3 loop spans 15 amino acids. CDR1 is MNHNS and CDR2 is SASEGT in the germline V gene. The CDR3 nucleotides are TGTGCCAGCAGTGACGCAGGGGGCGGCAATCAGCCCCAGCATTTT. This codes for CASSDAGGGNQPQHF.

Concerning this clone itself: Distinct nucleotide sequences in the sample also encode this CDR3. This rearrangement joins TRBV5-1 to TRBJ1-5; no clear D gene. Germline-derived CDR1 and CDR2 are SGHRS and YFSETQ. This CDR3 is built from 15 residues. With 0 bases removed from V and 2 bases from J, the gap between germline ends came to 9 bases. In DNA form, the CDR3 reads TGCGCCAGCAGCTTGGACGGCCAGGGCAATCAGCCCCAGCATTTT. Its protein product is CASSLDGQGNQPQHF.

This rearrangement joins TRBV7-9 to TRBJ1-5, with unresolved D. In germline, CDR1 is SEHNR, CDR2 FQNEAQ (reference sequence). The CDR3 length is 15 residues. V lost 1 base and J lost 0, with 7 bases in between. CDR3 sequence reads: CASSLGEYSNQPQHF. The CDR3, as DNA: TGTGCCAGCAGCTTAGGAGAATATAGCAATCAGCCCCAGCATTTT.